These 7 T cell receptor beta chains came from one sample sequenced in a study of shared clonotypes between healthy human individuals. The data were produced by immunoSEQ multiplex PCR, yet TCRdb's version contains in-frame clones alone and is incomplete. The table shows over a million clones, with around 97% occurring only once. The sample comprised naive CD4+ T cells sorted from blood. The subset is: CD45RA+ positively selected. The receptors come from a man in his thirties or forties in good health.

This rearrangement joins TRBV5-4 to TRBJ2-5; D unclear. The CDR3 sequence is 14 residues long. CDR1 is SGHNT and CDR2 is YYREEE in the germline V gene (reference sequence). V was shortened by 0 bases and J by 4 bases, with 10 bases between the two germline ends. CDR3 amino acids: CASSLARSVETQYF. CDR3 DNA sequence: TGTGCCAGCAGCTTGGCCCGTTCGGTAGAGACCCAGTACTTC. The full variable domain, its missing parts supplied by reference TRBV5-4 and TRBJ2-5, is ETGVTQSPTHLIKTRGQQVTLRCSSQSGHNTVSWYQQALGQGPQFIFQYYREEENGRGNFPPRFSGLQFPNYSSELNVNALELDDSALYLCASSLARSVETQYFGPGTRLLVL.

The gene calls are TRBV5-1 and TRBJ2-2; D unresolved. Trimming cost V 4 bases and J 4 bases, with 11 bases left between them. The CDR3 covers 14 residues. Per germline, CDR1 SGHRS and CDR2 YFSETQ. In DNA form, the CDR3 reads TGCGCCAGCAGCGAACCCGGACCCACCGGGGAGCTGTTTTTT. Translating it yields CASSEPGPTGELFF.

This rearrangement joins TRBV7-2 to TRBJ2-7; the D gene is possibly TRBD2 (5 bases). The germline V gene has CDR1 SGHTA and CDR2 FQGNSA. The CDR3 has 13 amino acids. V was clipped by 2 bases and J by 4 bases, with 9 bases between them. CDR3 nucleotides: TGTGCCAGCAGCTTAACGGAGGAGTACGAGCAGTACTTC. Protein product: CASSLTEEYEQYF.

The V and J genes are TRBV28 and TRBJ2-2; 10 nucleotides align to TRBD2. The CDR3 consists of 17 residues. Germline V gene lookup returns CDR1 MDHEN and CDR2 SYDVKM. Unmatched junction bases numbered 14, after V lost 6 bases and J lost 7 bases. The CDR3 coding sequence is TGTGCCAGCAGGAGGCTTGAACCTAGCGGGAGCGTCGGGGAGCTGTTTTTT. This encodes CASRRLEPSGSVGELFF.

The rearrangement uses TRBV29-1 and TRBJ2-5; 11 bases align to TRBD2. Germline V CDR1 and CDR2: SQVTM, ANQGSEA. CDR3 length equals 16 residues. With 7 bases clipped from V and 5 bases from J, the junction kept 15 bases outside the gene matches. CDR3: CSGVRTSGRSEETQYF. The CDR3 coding sequence is TGCAGCGGGGTGAGGACTAGCGGGCGCAGCGAGGAGACCCAGTACTTC.

The CDR3 spells CASSPDGQLGGYTF. The CDR3 DNA sequence: TGTGCCAGCAGTCCTGACGGACAGCTCGGGGGCTACACCTTC. The gene calls are TRBV5-6 and TRBJ1-2, with D tentatively TRBD1 (6 bases). Germline assignment: CDR1 SGHDT and CDR2 YYEEEE. The germline V and J ends were trimmed by 5 bases and 8 bases, with 19 bases remaining between them. CDR3 length: 14 residues.

As concerns this clone: Other DNA sequences in the same sample also yield this CDR3. The V gene is TRBV19, the J gene TRBJ1-5; unclear D gene. Germline assignment: CDR1 LNHDA and CDR2 SQIVND (reference sequence). V lost 3 bases, J lost 7 bases, and 7 bases lay in between. The CDR3 is 12 amino acids. For the CDR3, the DNA is TGTGCCAGTAGTATGGGGAACCAGCCCCAGCATTTT. Encoded protein: CASSMGNQPQHF.